This T cell receptor (beta chain) is drawn from a study of cytomegalovirus exposure and HLA in healthy donors. Comments on this clone: Its antigen is not identified.

The PCR was carried out with 60 Vbeta primers and 13 Jbeta primers. Clones were sequenced by immunoSEQ multiplex PCR, and TCRdb holds only the in-frame ones, with some missing. The data show 150,000 or so clones, about 75% seen once. General observations from the study: HLA allele associations emerged for roughly 17,000 TCR beta sequences in a later analysis, at 0.05 false discovery rate. An Asian-associated ancestry cluster reportedly showed fewer N-insertions than the approximately 690-donor mean in a later analysis.

Per germline, CDR1 SGHNT and CDR2 YYREEE (reference sequence). V lost 4 bases, J lost 0 bases, and 11 bases lay in between. The CDR3 spans 15 residues. The sample was PBMCs. This sequence was found in a man aged 35-49 years in good health and CMV-seronegative. V and J are TRBV5-4 and TRBJ2-4; D gene unclear. CDR3: CASSPVAGAKNIQYF. The CDR3 region has the DNA TGTGCCAGCAGCCCCGTCGCAGGAGCCAAAAACATTCAGTACTTC.